This TCR beta chain originates from a study of control samples from healthy donors and cancer patients (TCRdb year 2020). About this clone: Its antigen specificity is not known. Per-base qualities were not stored, and no clone one base away is much larger.

Library preparation used the immunoSEQ multiplex PCR assay. Entries here come from immuneACCESS through TCRdb and include only in-frame sequences with V and J called. Some clones fail to appear in such tables; in the studies checked, an unresolved V gene covers under half of the shortfall, and the cause of the remainder is unknown. The sample includes 150,000 or so clones, with approximately 92% observed a single time. The ten largest clonotypes hold about 2.7% of the sample. The receptor's source is a middle-aged man in good health. Sequencing was performed on blood.

The CDR3 sequence is CASSLGGGAEVIQYF. The nucleotides are TGTGCCAGCAGTTTGGGCGGGGGGGCCGAAGTTATTCAGTACTTC. Recombination connected TRBV27 to TRBJ2-4; 9 bases in the junction line up with TRBD2. Including the terminal cysteine and phenylalanine, the CDR3 comprises 15 residues. The DNA shown is the 45-base CDR3, in frame from base 1. CDR1 MNHEY and CDR2 SMNVEV are derived from the germline V gene (reference sequence). V lost 3 bases and J lost 10 bases, and the count of bases not matched to a germline gene is 10.